This T cell receptor (beta chain) emerged from a study of T cell changes during pregnancy in multiple sclerosis. TCRdb keeps only in-frame clones here, not all; method: immunoSEQ multiplex PCR. The sample lists roughly 14,000 clones, 65% to 90% occurring once. Per the germline V gene, CDR1 is SGHRS and CDR2 is YFSETQ. This CDR3 is 15 amino acids long. Trimming took 3 bases from V and 2 from J, leaving 11 bases between them. Sequenced here: CD8+ T cells from peripheral blood mononuclear cells, sampled in the first trimester of pregnancy. The chain is built from TRBV5-1 and TRBJ2-2; perhaps TRBD1 as D (5 bases). This clonotype was sampled from a female donor with multiple sclerosis, enrolled in a pregnancy study. The DNA for the CDR3 is TGCGCCAGCAGCTCTACTGACAGAAACACCGGGGAGCTGTTTTTT. Residues: CASSSTDRNTGELFF.